This TCR beta chain is drawn from a study of blood T cell repertoires in COVID-19. Study overall: Some COVID-19 samples were acute and others convalescent; all came from the United States, Italy and Spain.

Seattle researchers signed up patients amid active infection and tracked them longitudinally. Authors' analysis steps: Estimates of nucleated cell counts were drawn from the amplification of reference gene primers. The method was immunoSEQ multiplex PCR; TCRdb's version includes in-frame clones alone and lacks a portion of them. That table is the source of V, J and clone size, and D and trimming were worked out from the DNA. There are 200,000 to 250,000 clones in the sample; approximately 80% occur only once, and 7.5% lies in the top ten. The TCR was taken from an elderly woman with COVID-19, enrolled during active disease. Material: peripheral blood.

The CDR3 loop is CAWRYPGLAGGPVEQYF. The CDR3 nucleotides are TGTGCCTGGAGGTACCCCGGACTAGCGGGAGGGCCCGTCGAGCAGTACTTC. V usage is TRBV30 and J usage is TRBJ2-7, with TRBD2 identical over 15 bases. V dropped 3 bases and J dropped 6; count of bases not matched to a gene: 12. CDR1 and CDR2 (germline): GTSNPN, SVGIG (reference sequence). CDR3 length equals 17 residues.